The source of this T cell receptor beta chain is a study of cytomegalovirus exposure and HLA in healthy donors. Background on the study: The use of the same platform for the 120 or so validation repertoires and the roughly 680 first-cohort repertoires was reported by a later analysis.

Worth noting for this clone: The antigen is not known.

Some clones are missing from TCRdb's copy, which holds only in-frame ones; the method was immunoSEQ multiplex PCR. The sample yields about 84,000 clones, approximately 91% seen once. Study-wide results and limits: Reports showed the classifier diagnosing cytomegalovirus status with high specificity and sensitivity.

CDR3 size: 14 residues. Germline loops: CDR1 MNHNY, CDR2 SVGAGI (reference sequence). V was pared by 6 bases and J by 2 bases, with 5 bases of the junction left unmatched. While the first cohort had 500 to 700 subjects, the donors belonged to the separate validation cohort of over a hundred subjects. The origin of this receptor is a man in his thirties or forties in good health and CMV-seronegative. Sample: PBMCs. V gene TRBV6-6 combines with J gene TRBJ2-7, with 9 bases lining up with TRBD1. Here the CDR3 reads CASSLNRGPYEQYF. The CDR3 DNA sequence: TGTGCCAGCAGCCTCAACAGGGGGCCCTACGAGCAGTACTTC.